Sequencing of this T cell receptor (beta chain) was carried out in a study of blood T cells in healthy people across ages. The CDR3 runs to 13 residues. The V gene's germline CDR1 is DFQATT and CDR2 SNEGSKA (reference sequence). Trimming removed 0 bases at V and 2 bases at J, with 8 bases between. This clonotype was seen a handful of times. Primed by a sample-barcoded 5' primer and a J-beta primer mix, a second PCR proceeded for about 6 to 12 cycles. TCRdb recomputed calls from the 5' RACE reads with MiXCR, one row per CDR3 protein. In the table there are 1 million or so distinct CDR3 sequences, under 45% of which are singletons.

The sequencing sample was made of blood. The chain couples TRBV20-1 to TRBJ2-7; D remains ambiguous. The source of this sequence is an older woman in good health. The CDR3 sequence: CSARDRKTYEQYF. The CDR3 DNA is TGCAGTGCTAGAGATCGTAAGACCTACGAGCAGTACTTC.